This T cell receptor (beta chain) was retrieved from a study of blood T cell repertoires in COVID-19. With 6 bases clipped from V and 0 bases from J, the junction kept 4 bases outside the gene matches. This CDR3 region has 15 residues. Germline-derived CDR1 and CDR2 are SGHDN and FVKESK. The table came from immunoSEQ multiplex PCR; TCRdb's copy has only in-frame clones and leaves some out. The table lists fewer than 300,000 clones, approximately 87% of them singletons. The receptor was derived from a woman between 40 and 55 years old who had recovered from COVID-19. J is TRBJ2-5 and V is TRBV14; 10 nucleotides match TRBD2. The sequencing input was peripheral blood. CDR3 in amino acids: CASSPSGGYQETQYF. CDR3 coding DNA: TGTGCCAGCAGTCCTAGCGGGGGTTACCAAGAGACCCAGTACTTC.